These 7 T cell receptor beta chains came from one sample sequenced in a study of technical replicates of blood from a few donors. The repertoire was sequenced with immunoSEQ multiplex PCR; TCRdb's copy has only in-frame clones and lacks some. Of over 50,000 clones listed, roughly 93% are singletons. Sequenced input: PBMCs. These receptors came from a human donor in good health. Some clones in this sample may be carry-over from other donors' samples.

This clone was observed once. The chain joins TRBV7-2 to TRBJ1-2; 7 bases agree with TRBD1. Germline trimming cut 0 bases from V and 0 bases from J; bases unmatched to any gene: 4. Germline loops: CDR1 SGHTA, CDR2 FQGNSA. This CDR3 is built from 16 residues. The CDR3 spells CASSLAARGANYGYTF. Written as DNA, the CDR3 is TGTGCCAGCAGCTTAGCAGCCAGGGGGGCTAACTATGGCTACACCTTC.

This chain uses TRBV7-2 with TRBJ2-2, with 11 bases fitting TRBD2. Germline V CDR1 and CDR2: SGHTA, FQGNSA. Losses at the gene ends were 2 bases for V and 5 bases for J; bases not matched to a gene: 4. This CDR3 has 16 amino acids. CDR3 region: CASSLFPSGGTGELFF. The DNA of the CDR3 is TGTGCCAGCAGCTTATTCCCTAGCGGGGGGACCGGGGAGCTGTTTTTT.

This chain uses TRBV7-9 with TRBJ2-7; TRBD2 aligns across 10 bases. Germline V gives CDR1 SEHNR, CDR2 FQNEAQ (reference sequence). Trimming cost V 3 bases and J 1 base; bases outside gene matches: 12. The CDR3 is 18 residues long. This CDR3 is CASSFAGTSAPGSYEQYF. CDR3 nucleotide sequence: TGTGCCAGCAGCTTCGCCGGGACTAGCGCCCCCGGTTCCTACGAGCAGTACTTC.

This chain connects TRBV19 to TRBJ1-2, with D hard to call. The CDR3 has 13 amino acids. Looked up from germline, CDR1 is LNHDA and CDR2 is SQIVND (reference sequence). V dropped 5 bases and J dropped 1 base, with 8 bases sitting between them. The CDR3 sequence: CASSVTGNYGYTF. CDR3 nucleotide sequence: TGTGCCAGTAGTGTGACGGGTAACTATGGCTACACCTTC.

The chain joins TRBV5-1 to TRBJ1-1; D possibly corresponds to TRBD1 (5 bases). With 6 bases removed from V and 4 bases from J, the gap between germline ends came to 16 bases. This CDR3 has 14 amino acids. From germline, CDR1 is SGHRS and CDR2 YFSETQ. CDR3 protein: CASNPGGASTEAFF. CDR3 bases: TGCGCCAGCAACCCGGGAGGGGCTAGCACTGAAGCTTTCTTT.

This chain uses TRBV9 with TRBJ2-5; maybe TRBD2 (6 bases). The CDR3 consists of 15 residues. Germline assignment: CDR1 SGDLS and CDR2 YYNGEE. V gave up 0 bases and J gave up 3 bases, with 12 bases separating them. The CDR3 region has the DNA TGTGCCAGCAGCGTAGGTCTAGCGCCCGAAGAGACCCAGTACTTC. Its translation is CASSVGLAPEETQYF. Combining the CDR3 with reference TRBV9 and TRBJ2-5 gives the whole variable domain DSGVTQTPKHLITATGQRVTLRCSPRSGDLSVYWYQQSLDQGLQFLIQYYNGEERAKGNILERFSAQQFPDLHSELNLSSLELGDSALYFCASSVGLAPEETQYFGPGTRLLVL.

The CDR3 DNA reads TGCAGTGCTAATCGAGGAGGGGAGCAGTTCTTC. Its translation: CSANRGGEQFF. This chain connects TRBV20-1 to TRBJ2-1; tentatively, D is TRBD2 (6 bases). Germline loops: CDR1 DFQATT, CDR2 SNEGSKA (reference sequence). The CDR3 has 11 amino acids. Trimming shortened V by 4 bases and J by 10 bases, and 11 bases separated the two germline ends.